A single sample is the source of the 28 T cell receptor beta chains below, sequenced in a study of T cell responses to AZD1222 COVID-19 vaccine. Method: immunoSEQ multiplex PCR; TCRdb's copy keeps in-frame clones and lacks some. The sample records about 86,000 clones, almost 90% being singletons. Sequencing used peripheral blood, obtained on day 0 of MenACWY control vaccination. These receptors were collected from an adult in good health.

This clone was detected a few times. The J gene is TRBJ1-1, the V gene TRBV30, with D possibly TRBD1 on 5 matching bases. The CDR3 sequence is 14 residues long. Germline V CDR1 and CDR2: GTSNPN, SVGIG (reference sequence). V was pared by 2 bases and J by 3 bases, with 13 bases between. CDR3 bases: TGTGCCTGGAGTCTGGGGGTGGGGGACACTGAAGCTTTCTTT. Its protein product is CAWSLGVGDTEAFF.

A word on this clone: A junction end diverges from the germline sequence, so it may reflect a read error. The gene calls are TRBV5-5 and TRBJ1-3, with 10 bases lining up with TRBD1. CDR3 length: 15 residues. Looked up from germline, CDR1 is SGHKS and CDR2 is YYEKEE (reference sequence). CDR3 in amino acids: CASSRAGTGDLVWNF. Here the CDR3 DNA reads TGTGCCAGCAGCCGAGCCGGGACAGGGGATTTGGTCTGGAATTTT.

In nucleotides, the CDR3 is TGCGCCAGCAGCCAAGAATCCAGGGCGTATAATTCACCCCTCCACTTT. Residues: CASSQESRAYNSPLHF. The chain employs TRBV4-3 and TRBJ1-6; the D gene is possibly TRBD1 (5 bases). CDR1 LGHNA and CDR2 YSLEER come from the germline V gene. This CDR3 is built from 16 residues. Trimming took 0 bases from V and 4 from J, leaving 10 bases between them.

This chain uses TRBV5-1 with TRBJ2-3; the D gene could be TRBD1 or TRBD2 (5 bases each). This CDR3 is 14 amino acids long. V was cut by 6 bases and J by 0 bases, with 11 bases left in between. CDR1 and CDR2 (germline): SGHRS, YFSETQ. CDR3 loop: CASMVGASTDTQYF. The CDR3 region has the DNA TGCGCCAGCATGGTCGGGGCGAGCACAGATACGCAGTATTTT.

This rearrangement joins TRBV6-2 or TRBV6-3 to TRBJ2-5, with 10 bases aligning to TRBD2. With 5 bases clipped from V and 2 bases from J, the junction kept 2 bases outside the gene matches. This CDR3 spans 14 amino acids. Per the germline V gene, CDR1 is MNHEY and CDR2 is SVGEGT. CDR3 DNA: TGTGCCAGCAGTACACTAGCGGGGCAAGAGACCCAGTACTTC. Amino acid sequence: CASSTLAGQETQYF.

V and J are TRBV2 and TRBJ2-2; 10 nucleotides line up with TRBD2. The CDR3 is made up of 14 amino acids. The germline gives CDR1 SNHLY, CDR2 FYNNEI. The junction had 6 bases not matched to a gene; V was cut back by 6 bases and J by 8 bases. DNA of the CDR3: TGTGCCAGCAGAGCCGGGACTAGCGTGGGGGAGCTGTTTTTT. It specifies CASRAGTSVGELFF.

This chain connects TRBV25-1 to TRBJ1-1; D perhaps matches TRBD1 (5 bases). V lost 3 bases and J 10 bases, leaving 15 bases between the germline ends. CDR3 length: 13 amino acids. Germline loops: CDR1 MGHDK, CDR2 SYGVNS. The CDR3 coding sequence is TGTGCCAGCAGTGAGGGCCGTGGGGCGGCAGCTTTCTTT. Translation: CASSEGRGAAAFF.

The V and J genes are TRBV5-1 and TRBJ1-4; 10 nucleotides align to TRBD1. Germline V gene data show CDR1 as SGHRS and CDR2 as YFSETQ. The CDR3 spans 15 residues. Trimming cost V 4 bases and J 6 bases; bases outside gene matches: 6. CDR3 loop: CASSPRDRGDEKLFF. The CDR3 DNA is TGCGCCAGCAGCCCCCGGGACAGGGGAGATGAAAAACTGTTTTTT.

The CDR3 DNA reads TGTGCCAGCAGCTCTACTAGCACAGATACGCAGTATTTT. Residues: CASSSTSTDTQYF. The chain recombines TRBV11-3 with TRBJ2-3; D uncertain. The CDR3 totals 13 residues. Germline CDR1 and CDR2: SGHNT and YENEEA. V was shortened by 4 bases and J by 0 bases, with 5 bases between the two germline ends.

V usage is TRBV7-9 and J usage is TRBJ1-2; D is uncertain. V lost 5 bases to trimming and J lost 0 bases, with 10 bases between them. The CDR3 is made up of 14 amino acids. Germline V gene data show CDR1 as SEHNR and CDR2 as FQNEAQ (reference sequence). The CDR3 here is CASSHETANYGYTF. The DNA for the CDR3 is TGTGCCAGCAGCCACGAGACCGCTAACTATGGCTACACCTTC.

The chain has TRBV30 and TRBJ1-6, with a tentative D call TRBD1 (6 bases). Germline V gene data show CDR1 as GTSNPN and CDR2 as SVGIG (reference sequence). The CDR3 totals 13 residues. Trimming cost V 2 bases and J 10 bases, with 12 bases left between them. CDR3 amino acids: CAWSQGGGSPLHF. CDR3 nucleotides: TGTGCCTGGAGTCAAGGAGGGGGATCACCCCTCCACTTT. The full variable domain, completed using reference TRBV30 and TRBJ1-6, is SQTIHQWPATLVQPVGSPLSLECTVEGTSNPNLYWYRQAAGRGLQLLFYSVGIGQISSEVPQNLSASRPQDRQFILSSKKLLLSDSGFYLCAWSQGGGSPLHFGNGTRLTVT.

The chain has TRBV20-1 and TRBJ2-5; no clear D. Germline V lookup: CDR1 DFQATT, CDR2 SNEGSKA (reference sequence). This CDR3 is 11 amino acids long. V lost 3 bases and J lost 5, with 7 bases in between. As DNA, the CDR3 is TGCAGTGCTAGTTTAGGGGAGACCCAGTACTTC. Amino acid sequence: CSASLGETQYF.

V gene TRBV6-5 combines with J gene TRBJ1-4; D gene unclear. Trimming cost V 1 base and J 3 bases, with 12 bases left between them. Looked up from germline, CDR1 is MNHEY and CDR2 is SVGAGI. CDR3 size: 16 residues. CDR3 sequence reads: CASSYFYSRANEKLFF. DNA for the CDR3: TGTGCCAGCAGTTACTTCTATAGTAGGGCTAATGAAAAACTGTTTTTT.

This sequence joins TRBV2 and TRBJ1-5; D unresolved. In germline, CDR1 is SNHLY, CDR2 FYNNEI. The V end was cut by 2 bases, the J end by 3 bases, with 8 bases between. CDR3 length: 14 residues. In DNA, the CDR3 is TGTGCCAGCAGTGAAATGCCAGACAATCAGCCCCAGCATTTT. It encodes CASSEMPDNQPQHF.

Written as DNA, the CDR3 is TGTGCCAGCAGCTTGTGGGGGGGAATAAACACCGGGGAGCTGTTTTTT. The encoded protein is CASSLWGGINTGELFF. The rearrangement links TRBV5-6 to TRBJ2-2; 7 bases match TRBD2. Trimming took 1 base from V and 2 from J; bases not matched to a gene: 5. Germline V gene sequence: CDR1 SGHDT, CDR2 YYEEEE. The CDR3 runs to 16 residues.

The chain has TRBV19 and TRBJ1-1; 8 bases match TRBD1. The CDR3 sequence is 15 residues long. Germline CDR1 reads LNHDA; CDR2 reads SQIVND (reference sequence). After removal of 3 bases from V and 4 bases from J, the junction contained 7 bases not matched to a gene. CDR3 sequence reads: CASSMSQGAGTEAFF. The DNA of the CDR3 is TGTGCCAGTAGTATGAGTCAGGGGGCAGGCACTGAAGCTTTCTTT.

The table lists this clone with a count of one. The CDR3 spells CASSPRAGGVRSYGYTF. The CDR3 coding sequence is TGTGCCAGCAGTCCCCGGGCAGGGGGCGTTCGCAGCTATGGCTACACCTTC. V usage is TRBV28 and J usage is TRBJ1-2; 8 bases are a match to TRBD1. This CDR3 is built from 17 residues. The germline V gene has CDR1 MDHEN and CDR2 SYDVKM. The trim removed 5 bases at V and 4 bases at J, leaving 15 bases unmatched.

The chain uses TRBV11-2 and TRBJ1-2, with a tentative D call TRBD1 (5 bases). V lost 1 base to trimming and J lost 2 bases, with 11 bases between them. CDR3 length: 15 amino acids. In germline, CDR1 is SGHAT, CDR2 FQNNGV. The CDR3 nucleotides read TGTGCCAGCAGCTTAGTGTTCGGGGGAAACTATGGCTACACCTTC. This sequence encodes CASSLVFGGNYGYTF.

The chain is built from TRBV18 and TRBJ2-7, with a possible D match to TRBD2 (6 bases). This CDR3 region has 16 residues. CDR1 KGHSH and CDR2 LQKENI come from the germline V gene. V was cut by 5 bases and J by 0 bases, with 17 bases left in between. CDR3 nucleotides: TGTGCCAGCTCATTCACCTTGTCCGGGAGCTCCTACGAGCAGTACTTC. Translating gives CASSFTLSGSSYEQYF.

V usage is TRBV4-3 and J usage is TRBJ2-7, with a possible D match to TRBD2 (6 bases). The V end was cut by 3 bases, the J end by 6 bases, with 12 bases between. CDR3 size: 13 residues. The germline CDR1 and CDR2 sequences are LGHNA and YSLEER. The CDR3 nucleotides are TGCGCCAGCAGCCAGGACGCGGGGAGCGAGCAGTACTTC. It translates to CASSQDAGSEQYF.

The DNA for the CDR3 is TGTGCCAGCAGCTTATACAGGAGCTCCTACAATGAGCAGTTCTTC. The encoded protein is CASSLYRSSYNEQFF. This chain links TRBV5-6 with TRBJ2-1, with D possibly being TRBD1 (5 bases). Germline V gives CDR1 SGHDT, CDR2 YYEEEE. V dropped 2 bases and J dropped 0 bases, with 9 bases sitting between them. This CDR3 is 15 amino acids long.

This clone was seen a single time. The chain couples TRBV4-2 to TRBJ2-5; 13 nucleotides agree with TRBD2. Germline V lookup: CDR1 LGHNA, CDR2 YNFKEQ. Unmatched junction bases numbered 1, after V lost 4 bases and J lost 5 bases. The CDR3 is 14 residues long. For the CDR3, the DNA is TGTGCCAGCAGCCCGACTAGCGGGGGGGAGACCCAGTACTTC. Its protein product is CASSPTSGGETQYF.

This clone was detected only once. J is TRBJ1-5 and V is TRBV7-3; D possibly corresponds to TRBD1 (6 bases). Deletions cut 6 bases from V and 2 bases from J, with 17 bases between. CDR1 is SGHTA and CDR2 is FQGTGA in the germline V gene. CDR3 length: 16 residues. The CDR3 sequence is CASRERTVLGNQPQHF. The CDR3 DNA reads as TGTGCCAGCAGAGAAAGGACAGTCTTGGGCAATCAGCCCCAGCATTTT.

The rearrangement links TRBV28 to TRBJ1-5; 10 nucleotides align to TRBD1. The ends lost 6 bases at V and 7 bases at J; junction bases unmatched: 3. This CDR3 contains 13 residues. From germline, CDR1 is MDHEN and CDR2 SYDVKM. CDR3 residues: CASRDRGWQPQHF. The CDR3 DNA reads TGTGCCAGCAGGGACAGGGGGTGGCAGCCCCAGCATTTT.

This clone was seen once. The chain employs TRBV4-3 and TRBJ1-2, with TRBD1 as a possible D gene (5 bases). Between the trimmed V and J ends, which lost 2 bases and 2 bases, there was a span of 12 bases. CDR3 length: 15 residues. Per the germline V gene, CDR1 is LGHNA and CDR2 is YSLEER. The CDR3 DNA reads TGCGCCAGCAGCCAATCTAACAACAGGAACTATGGCTACACCTTC. Protein sequence: CASSQSNNRNYGYTF.

This chain uses TRBV2 with TRBJ1-3, with D possibly matching TRBD1 (5 bases). V gave up 6 bases and J gave up 0 bases, with 15 bases separating them. The CDR3 length is 16 residues. Germline loops: CDR1 SNHLY, CDR2 FYNNEI. The CDR3 is CASSLSRAFSGNTIYF. CDR3 DNA sequence: TGTGCCAGCAGCTTGAGCAGGGCCTTCTCTGGAAACACCATATATTTT.

The chain has TRBV5-4 and TRBJ2-1; D may correspond to TRBD1 or TRBD2 (5 bases each). CDR3 length equals 15 residues. The germline gives CDR1 SGHNT, CDR2 YYREEE (reference sequence). Trimming removed 1 base from V and 0 bases from J, with 8 bases in between. Here the CDR3 DNA reads TGTGCCAGCAGCTTGCAGGGACCCTCCTACAATGAGCAGTTCTTC. This gives the protein CASSLQGPSYNEQFF.

The count of this clone is one. This chain uses TRBV4-1 with TRBJ2-1; the D call may be TRBD1 or TRBD2 (5 bases each). Between the trimmed V and J ends, which lost 1 base and 1 base, there was a span of 14 bases. The CDR3 runs 17 residues. The germline V gene has CDR1 MGHRA and CDR2 YSYEKL. The CDR3 spells CASSQGQGTNSYNEQFF. CDR3 DNA sequence: TGCGCCAGCAGCCAAGGTCAAGGGACGAATTCCTACAATGAGCAGTTCTTC.